Sequencing of this TCR beta chain was carried out in a study of T cell changes during pregnancy in multiple sclerosis. TCRdb keeps only in-frame clones here, not all; method: immunoSEQ multiplex PCR. The table records around 65,000 clones, about 93% of them present only once. CDR1 is MNHEY and CDR2 is SVGAGI in the germline V gene. V gave up 4 bases and J gave up 9 bases; unmatched junction bases: 3. This CDR3 is built from 12 residues. This specimen was peripheral blood, taken in the third trimester of pregnancy. The clonotype comes from a female donor in good health, enrolled as a control in a pregnancy study. The V call is TRBV6-5, the J call TRBJ1-2; 9 bases are shared with TRBD1. The chain's CDR3 is CASSFTGGSYTF. The CDR3 region has the DNA TGTGCCAGCAGTTTCACAGGGGGCAGCTACACCTTC.